These T cell receptor beta chains were read from a single sample in a study of T cell responses to AZD1222 COVID-19 vaccine. Method: immunoSEQ multiplex PCR; TCRdb's copy keeps in-frame clones and lacks some. Among roughly 120,000 clones listed, over 85% were seen once. The source material was peripheral blood, sampled on day 0 of AZD1222 vaccination. The source is an adult in good health. The CDR3 runs from the conserved cysteine through the conserved F or W. A D gene is named only where the DNA matches it firmly. Part of the rows lack a size; the others show once, few, many or a class for expanded clones.

>TRBV5-8|.|TRBJ2-7|TRBD1
CASSSGQGRYEQYF
TGTGCCAGCAGCTCTGGACAGGGTCGGTACGAGCAGTACTTC
>TRBV5-1|.|TRBJ2-5|TRBD2
CASSSGTSTETQYF
TGCGCCAGCAGCTCCGGGACTAGCACGGAGACCCAGTACTTC
>TRBV28|.|TRBJ1-1|.
CASRPGIMNTEAFF
TGTGCCAGCAGGCCGGGAATCATGAACACTGAAGCTTTCTTT
>TRBV4-1|few|TRBJ2-1|.
CASSQELYNEQFF
TGCGCCAGCAGCCAAGAACTGTACAATGAGCAGTTCTTC
>TRBV3-1/TRBV3-2|.|TRBJ2-2|.
CASSQGSRVTGELFF
TGTGCCAGCAGCCAAGGTAGCAGGGTTACCGGGGAGCTGTTTTTT
>TRBV7-9|.|TRBJ2-1|TRBD2
CASSLERERGNEQFF
TGTGCCAGCAGCTTAGAGCGGGAGCGCGGCAATGAGCAGTTCTTC
>TRBV2|.|TRBJ2-5|.
CASSKGEGEETQYF
TGTGCCAGCAGTAAGGGTGAAGGAGAGGAGACCCAGTACTTC
>TRBV3-1/TRBV3-2|few|TRBJ2-7|.
CASSPNADEQYF
TGTGCCAGCAGCCCTAATGCGGACGAGCAGTACTTC
>TRBV7-9|.|TRBJ1-2|TRBD1
CASSPRDSNYGYTF
TGTGCCAGCAGCCCACGGGACAGTAACTATGGCTACACCTTC
>TRBV20-1|.|TRBJ1-3|.
CSASLTGTGNTIYF
TGCAGTGCCAGTCTAACAGGGACTGGAAACACCATATATTTT
>TRBV19|.|TRBJ1-1|.
CASSIGSMGPLTEAFF
TGTGCCAGTAGTATAGGGAGCATGGGGCCGCTCACTGAAGCTTTCTTT
>TRBV29-1|.|TRBJ1-2|.
CRPSPYNNYGYTF
TGCAGACCCTCTCCGTACAATAACTATGGCTACACCTTC
>TRBV13|.|TRBJ2-7|.
CASSSGTSKTYEQYF
TGTGCCAGCTCCTCCGGGACTTCTAAGACCTACGAGCAGTACTTC
>TRBV13|.|TRBJ2-1|.
CASSLDRVRNEQFF
TGTGCCAGCAGCTTAGACAGGGTTCGTAATGAGCAGTTCTTC
>TRBV19|.|TRBJ1-2|.
CASSTSPTEVHYGYTF
TGTGCCAGTAGTACTTCGCCGACAGAGGTTCACTATGGCTACACCTTC
>TRBV5-1|few|TRBJ1-2|TRBD1
CASHRGQGGYTF
TGCGCCAGCCACAGGGGGCAGGGTGGCTACACCTTC
>TRBV27|.|TRBJ1-5|.
CASSLDWNQPQHF
TGTGCCAGCAGTTTAGACTGGAATCAGCCCCAGCATTTT
>TRBV25-1|.|TRBJ2-1|.
CASSDNLRGYEQFF
TGTGCCAGCAGTGATAACCTTCGGGGGTATGAGCAGTTCTTC
>TRBV9|.|TRBJ1-6|TRBD1
CASSLEGGQGNSPLHF
TGTGCCAGCAGCCTAGAAGGGGGACAGGGCAATTCACCCCTCCACTTT
>TRBV24-1|.|TRBJ2-3|TRBD2
CATSDPGLARSTDTQYF
TGTGCCACCAGTGATCCTGGACTAGCGCGTTCCACAGATACGCAGTATTTT
>TRBV27|.|TRBJ1-2|TRBD1
CASKLQGALYGYTF
TGTGCCAGCAAACTACAGGGGGCCCTCTATGGCTACACCTTC
>TRBV7-2|.|TRBJ1-5|.
CASSLAPSRSFYSNQPQHF
TGTGCCAGCAGCTTAGCCCCTAGTAGATCTTTTTATAGCAATCAGCCCCAGCATTTT
>TRBV11-2|.|TRBJ2-1|TRBD2
CASSLGGSGHYNEQFF
TGTGCCAGCAGCTTGGGGGGTAGCGGGCATTACAATGAGCAGTTCTTC
>TRBV28|.|TRBJ1-5|TRBD1
CASSSGGQPQHF
TGTGCCAGCAGCTCAGGGGGTCAGCCCCAGCATTTT
>TRBV6-1|.|TRBJ1-6|TRBD1
CASSEGDRDYSPLHF
TGTGCCAGCAGTGAAGGGGACAGGGATTATTCACCCCTCCACTTT
>TRBV4-1|.|TRBJ2-3|TRBD2
CASSLPGTRDTQQYF
TGCGCCAGCAGCCTCCCCGGGACTAGGGACACGCAGCAGTATTTT
>TRBV18|.|TRBJ2-3|.
CASSAGASTDTQYF
TGTGCCAGCTCAGCAGGGGCAAGCACAGATACGCAGTATTTT
>TRBV27|.|TRBJ2-3|.
CASSLGGWSTDTQYF
TGTGCCAGCAGTTTAGGTGGTTGGAGCACAGATACGCAGTATTTT
>TRBV3-1/TRBV3-2|.|TRBJ2-2|TRBD2
CASSQTSGGLVGELFF
TGTGCCAGCAGCCAAACCTCGGGGGGGCTAGTCGGGGAGCTGTTTTTT
>TRBV6-5|.|TRBJ2-4|.
CASSLTRAKNIQYF
TGTGCCAGCAGTCTGACTAGGGCCAAAAACATTCAGTACTTC
>TRBV10-3|.|TRBJ1-1|TRBD1
CAIRTGTGGRTEAFF
TGTGCCATCAGAACCGGGACAGGGGGCAGGACTGAAGCTTTCTTT
>TRBV7-2|once|TRBJ1-3|.
CASSFGSSKTGNTIYF
TGTGCCAGCAGCTTCGGCAGCTCGAAAACTGGAAACACCATATATTTT
>TRBV6-5|.|TRBJ1-5|.
CASSYSGERGNQPQHF
TGTGCCAGCAGTTACTCGGGAGAGAGAGGCAATCAGCCCCAGCATTTT
>TRBV3-1/TRBV3-2|few|TRBJ2-4|TRBD1
CASSHRRDRGRLAKNIQYF
TGTGCCAGCAGCCATAGACGGGACAGGGGACGACTAGCCAAAAACATTCAGTACTTC
>TRBV3-1/TRBV3-2|.|TRBJ1-2|.
CASSQQVGKGYTF
TGTGCCAGCAGCCAACAAGTTGGGAAGGGCTACACCTTC
>TRBV28|.|TRBJ2-1|.
CASSLRFSGYNEQFF
TGTGCCAGCAGTTTACGGTTCAGCGGATACAATGAGCAGTTCTTC
>TRBV27|.|TRBJ1-1|.
CASSPDSNTEAFF
TGTGCCAGCAGTCCGGACAGTAACACTGAAGCTTTCTTT
>TRBV5-1|.|TRBJ1-1|.
CASSWTLGNTEAFF
TGCGCCAGCAGCTGGACACTGGGGAACACTGAAGCTTTCTTT
>TRBV3-1/TRBV3-2|.|TRBJ2-7|.
CASSQATYEQYF
TGTGCCAGCAGCCAGGCGACCTACGAGCAGTACTTC
>TRBV7-2|.|TRBJ2-2|.
CASSLVGVNTGELFF
TGTGCCAGCAGCTTGGTGGGAGTAAACACCGGGGAGCTGTTTTTT
>TRBV5-6|once|TRBJ2-3|.
CASSPGGYKEYF
TGTGCCAGCAGCCCCGGGGGTTATAAGGAGTATTTT
>TRBV18|.|TRBJ1-1|.
CASSPPGRDGFTAFF
TGTGCCAGCTCACCACCGGGTCGCGATGGGTTCACGGCTTTCTTT
>TRBV10-3|.|TRBJ1-1|.
CAISESRDLNTEAFF
TGTGCCATCAGTGAGTCTCGGGACCTGAACACTGAAGCTTTCTTT
>TRBV2|few|TRBJ1-6|TRBD1
CASSQDRGDSPLHF
TGTGCCAGCTCCCAGGACAGGGGAGATTCACCCCTCCACTTT
>TRBV6-5|.|TRBJ2-2|.
CASIGGNTGELFF
TGTGCCAGCATCGGCGGGAACACCGGGGAGCTGTTTTTT
>TRBV4-1|.|TRBJ2-5|.
CASNTSPGKTQYF
TGCGCCAGCAATACTAGTCCGGGAAAGACCCAGTACTTC
>TRBV12-5|.|TRBJ1-3|.
CASGQGSGNTIYF
TGTGCTAGTGGGCAGGGCTCTGGAAACACCATATATTTT
>TRBV10-2|.|TRBJ2-7|.
CASSPLGEQYF
TGCGCCAGCAGTCCGCTTGGCGAGCAGTACTTC
>TRBV27|.|TRBJ1-2|.
CASSLAGVANYGYTF
TGTGCCAGCAGTTTAGCGGGGGTAGCTAACTATGGCTACACCTTC
>TRBV5-1|.|TRBJ2-7|.
CASSFDSTYEQYF
TGCGCCAGCAGCTTTGACTCGACCTACGAGCAGTACTTC
>TRBV30|.|TRBJ1-1|.
CAWSVQWGSTEAFF
TGTGCCTGGAGTGTGCAATGGGGGTCCACTGAAGCTTTCTTT
>TRBV5-5|.|TRBJ2-1|.
CASSLSADNQREQFF
TGTGCCAGCAGCTTGTCGGCGGACAACCAGCGAGAGCAGTTCTTC
>TRBV7-9|.|TRBJ2-1|.
CASSLQVNEQFF
TGTGCCAGCAGCCTACAAGTTAATGAGCAGTTCTTC
>TRBV5-1|.|TRBJ1-4|.
CASSSDGLEEKLFF
TGCGCCAGCAGCTCCGACGGGCTGGAGGAAAAACTGTTTTTT
>TRBV7-8|.|TRBJ1-1|.
CASSPYAREAFF
TGTGCCAGCAGCCCCTATGCGAGGGAAGCTTTCTTT
>TRBV18|.|TRBJ1-1|.
CASSPVSGTEAFF
TGTGCCAGCTCACCGGTGTCTGGCACTGAAGCTTTCTTT
>TRBV7-9|.|TRBJ2-7|TRBD2
CASSSPGLATYEQYF
TGTGCCAGCAGCTCCCCGGGACTAGCAACCTACGAGCAGTACTTC